This T cell receptor beta chain was sequenced for a study of CD8+ T cells in alopecia areata. Treatment specified: oral pan-JAK inhibitor, 5-10 mg twice daily. This clone was counted a single time. Reverse transcription of extracted RNA yielded cDNA, which provided the sequencing template. Method: immunoSEQ multiplex PCR; TCRdb's copy keeps in-frame clones and lacks some. This table holds 150,000 to 200,000 clones, about 65% found once. The receptor's source is a human donor with alopecia areata. The input for sequencing was CD4+ T cells sorted from blood, taken around week 49, from a patient treated with tofacitinib.

The CDR3 DNA sequence: TGTGCCTGCCACCAGGGGACTGAAGCTTTCTTT. Protein: CACHQGTEAFF. The gene calls are TRBV30 and TRBJ1-1, with D possibly TRBD1 on 6 matching bases. The CDR3 totals 11 residues. V was trimmed by 6 bases and J by 5 bases, leaving 10 bases between them. Germline V gene lookup returns CDR1 GTSNPN and CDR2 SVGIG (reference sequence).